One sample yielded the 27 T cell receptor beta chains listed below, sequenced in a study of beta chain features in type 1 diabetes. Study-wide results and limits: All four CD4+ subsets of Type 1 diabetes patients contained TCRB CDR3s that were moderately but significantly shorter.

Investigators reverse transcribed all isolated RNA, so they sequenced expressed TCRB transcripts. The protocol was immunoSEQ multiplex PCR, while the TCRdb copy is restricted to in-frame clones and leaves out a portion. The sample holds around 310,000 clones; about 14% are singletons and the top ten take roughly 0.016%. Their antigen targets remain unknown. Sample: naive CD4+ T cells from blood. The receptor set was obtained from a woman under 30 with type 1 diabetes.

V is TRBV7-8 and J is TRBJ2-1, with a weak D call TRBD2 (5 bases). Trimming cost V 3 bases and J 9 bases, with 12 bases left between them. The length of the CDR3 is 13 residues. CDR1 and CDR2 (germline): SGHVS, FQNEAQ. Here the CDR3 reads CASSLSKAGEQFF. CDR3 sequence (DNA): TGTGCCAGCAGCTTGTCAAAGGCGGGTGAGCAGTTCTTC.

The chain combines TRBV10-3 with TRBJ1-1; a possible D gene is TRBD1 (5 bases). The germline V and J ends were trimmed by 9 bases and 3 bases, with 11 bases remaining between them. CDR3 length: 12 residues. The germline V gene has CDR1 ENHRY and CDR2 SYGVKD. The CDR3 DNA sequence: TGTGCCATGGGGGGATTTGACACTGAAGCTTTCTTT. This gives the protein CAMGGFDTEAFF.

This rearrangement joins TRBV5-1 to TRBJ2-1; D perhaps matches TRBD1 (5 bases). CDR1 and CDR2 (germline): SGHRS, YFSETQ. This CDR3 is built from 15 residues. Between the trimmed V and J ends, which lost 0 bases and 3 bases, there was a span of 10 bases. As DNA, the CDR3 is TGCGCCAGCAGCTTGGACCAGGACATCTACAATGAGCAGTTCTTC. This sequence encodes CASSLDQDIYNEQFF.

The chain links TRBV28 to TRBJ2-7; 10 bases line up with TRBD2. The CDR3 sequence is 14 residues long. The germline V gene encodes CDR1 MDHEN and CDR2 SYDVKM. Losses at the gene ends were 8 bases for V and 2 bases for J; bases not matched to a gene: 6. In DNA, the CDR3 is TGTGCCAGCGCAGCGGGAGGGCCCCCCTACGAGCAGTACTTC. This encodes CASAAGGPPYEQYF.

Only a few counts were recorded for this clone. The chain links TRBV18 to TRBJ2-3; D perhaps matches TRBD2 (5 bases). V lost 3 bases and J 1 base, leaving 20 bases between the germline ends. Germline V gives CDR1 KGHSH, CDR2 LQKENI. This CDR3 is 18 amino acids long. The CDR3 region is CASSPTYPQSGGTDTQYF. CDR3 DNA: TGTGCCAGCTCACCGACATATCCGCAATCCGGGGGCACAGATACGCAGTATTTT.

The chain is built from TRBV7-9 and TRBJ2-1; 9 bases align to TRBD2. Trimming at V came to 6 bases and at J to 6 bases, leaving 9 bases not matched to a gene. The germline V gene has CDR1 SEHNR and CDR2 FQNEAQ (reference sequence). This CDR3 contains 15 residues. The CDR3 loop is CASSPTGGRGNEQFF. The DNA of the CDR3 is TGTGCCAGCAGTCCGACAGGCGGGAGGGGCAATGAGCAGTTCTTC. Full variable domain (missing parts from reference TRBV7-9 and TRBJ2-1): DTGVSQNPRHKITKRGQNVTFRCDPISEHNRLYWYRQTLGQGPEFLTYFQNEAQLEKSRLLSDRFSAERPKGSFSTLEIQRTEQGDSAMYLCASSPTGGRGNEQFFGPGTRLTVL.

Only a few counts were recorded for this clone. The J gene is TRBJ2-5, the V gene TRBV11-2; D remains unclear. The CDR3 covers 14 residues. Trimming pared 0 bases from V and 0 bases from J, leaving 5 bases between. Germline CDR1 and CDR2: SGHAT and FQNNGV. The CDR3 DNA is TGTGCCAGCAGCTTAGATTATAACCAAGAGACCCAGTACTTC. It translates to CASSLDYNQETQYF.

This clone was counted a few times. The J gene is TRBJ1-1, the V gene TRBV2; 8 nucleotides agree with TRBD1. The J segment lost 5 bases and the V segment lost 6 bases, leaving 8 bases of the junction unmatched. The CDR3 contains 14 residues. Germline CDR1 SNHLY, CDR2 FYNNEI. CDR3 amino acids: CASSRTGFGTEAFF. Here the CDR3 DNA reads TGTGCCAGCAGCCGGACAGGGTTTGGGACTGAAGCTTTCTTT.

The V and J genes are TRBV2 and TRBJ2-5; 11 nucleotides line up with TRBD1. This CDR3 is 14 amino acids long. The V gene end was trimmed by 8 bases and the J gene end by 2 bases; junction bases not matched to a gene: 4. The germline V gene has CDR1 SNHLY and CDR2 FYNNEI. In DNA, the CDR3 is TGTGCCAGCTCCCGGGACAGGGGGCAAGAGACCCAGTACTTC. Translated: CASSRDRGQETQYF.

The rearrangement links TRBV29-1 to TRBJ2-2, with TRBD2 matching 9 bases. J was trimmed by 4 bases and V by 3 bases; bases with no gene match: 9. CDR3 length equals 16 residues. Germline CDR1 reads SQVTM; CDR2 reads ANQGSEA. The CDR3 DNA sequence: TGCAGCGTTGAGGTAGCGGGGGCGAACGGCACCGGGGAGCTGTTTTTT. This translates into CSVEVAGANGTGELFF.

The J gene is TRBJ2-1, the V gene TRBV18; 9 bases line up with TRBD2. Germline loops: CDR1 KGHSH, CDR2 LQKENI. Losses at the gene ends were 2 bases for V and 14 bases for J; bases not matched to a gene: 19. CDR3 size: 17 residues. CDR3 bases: TGTGCCAGCTCACCAAAAGAGGCGGGAGGGCCGCGTATGAAGGAGTTCTTC. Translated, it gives CASSPKEAGGPRMKEFF.

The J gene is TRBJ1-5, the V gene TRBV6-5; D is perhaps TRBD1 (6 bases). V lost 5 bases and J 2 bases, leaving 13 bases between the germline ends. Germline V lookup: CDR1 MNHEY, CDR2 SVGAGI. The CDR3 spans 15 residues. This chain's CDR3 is CASSPQGLGNQPQHF. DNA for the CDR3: TGTGCCAGCAGTCCACAGGGTCTCGGCAATCAGCCCCAGCATTTT.

The CDR3 DNA follows: TGTGCCAGCAATTTCGGGATAAGCTACACCTTC. Its protein product is CASNFGISYTF. V gene TRBV2 combines with J gene TRBJ1-2, with D unclear. CDR3 size: 11 residues. Germline V lookup: CDR1 SNHLY, CDR2 FYNNEI. Trimming pared 7 bases from V and 9 bases from J, leaving 12 bases between. Full variable domain (missing parts from reference TRBV2 and TRBJ1-2): EPEVTQTPSHQVTQMGQEVILRCVPISNHLYFYWYRQILGQKVEFLVSFYNNEISEKSEIFDDQFSVERPDGSNFTLKIRSTKLEDSAMYFCASNFGISYTFGSGTRLTVV.

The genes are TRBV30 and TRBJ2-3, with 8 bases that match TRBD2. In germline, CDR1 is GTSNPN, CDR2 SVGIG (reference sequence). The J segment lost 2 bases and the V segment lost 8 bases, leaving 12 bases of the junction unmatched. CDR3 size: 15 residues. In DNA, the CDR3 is TGTGCCGCCACCCGGACTAGCCTAAACACAGATACGCAGTATTTT. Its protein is CAATRTSLNTDTQYF.

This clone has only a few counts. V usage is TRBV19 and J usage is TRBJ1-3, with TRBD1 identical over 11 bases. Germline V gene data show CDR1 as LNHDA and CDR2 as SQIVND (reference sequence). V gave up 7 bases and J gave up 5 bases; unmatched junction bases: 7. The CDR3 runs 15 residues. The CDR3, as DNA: TGTGCCAGTACCGCGGACAGGGGGCTCAGAAACACCATATATTTT. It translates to CASTADRGLRNTIYF. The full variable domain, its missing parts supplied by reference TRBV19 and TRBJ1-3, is DGGITQSPKYLFRKEGQNVTLSCEQNLNHDAMYWYRQDPGQGLRLIYYSQIVNDFQKGDIAEGYSVSREKKESFPLTVTSAQKNPTAFYLCASTADRGLRNTIYFGEGSWLTVV.

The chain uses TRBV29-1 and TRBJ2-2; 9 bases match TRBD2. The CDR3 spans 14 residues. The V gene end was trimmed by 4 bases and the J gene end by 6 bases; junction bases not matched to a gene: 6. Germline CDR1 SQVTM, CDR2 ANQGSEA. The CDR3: CSVAAGGPAGELFF. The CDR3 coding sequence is TGCAGCGTTGCGGCGGGAGGGCCAGCCGGGGAGCTGTTTTTT.

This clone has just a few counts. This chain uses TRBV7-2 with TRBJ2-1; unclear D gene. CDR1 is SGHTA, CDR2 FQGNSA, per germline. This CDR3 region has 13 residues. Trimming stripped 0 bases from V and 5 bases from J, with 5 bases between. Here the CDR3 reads CASSLATHNEQFF. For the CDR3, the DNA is TGTGCCAGCAGCTTAGCGACTCACAATGAGCAGTTCTTC.

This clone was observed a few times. CDR3 nucleotide sequence: TGTGCCTGGAGATACCCTTTCGGGGAAAAACTGTTTTTT. Translation: CAWRYPFGEKLFF. The chain employs TRBV30 and TRBJ1-4; the D is unclear. With 3 bases removed from V and 8 bases from J, the gap between germline ends came to 13 bases. The CDR3 runs to 13 residues. Per germline, CDR1 GTSNPN and CDR2 SVGIG (reference sequence).

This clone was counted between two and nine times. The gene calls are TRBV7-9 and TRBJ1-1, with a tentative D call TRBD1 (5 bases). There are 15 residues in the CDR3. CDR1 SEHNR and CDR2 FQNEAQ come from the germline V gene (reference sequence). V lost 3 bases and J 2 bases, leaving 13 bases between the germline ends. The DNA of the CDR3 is TGTGCCAGCAGCTTGAGACAGCCGGTAAACACTGAAGCTTTCTTT. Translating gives CASSLRQPVNTEAFF.

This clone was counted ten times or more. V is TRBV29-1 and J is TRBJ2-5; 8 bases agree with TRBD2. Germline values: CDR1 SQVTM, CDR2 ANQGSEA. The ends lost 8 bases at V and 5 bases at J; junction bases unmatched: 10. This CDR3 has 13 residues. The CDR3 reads CSSGSGSVETQYF. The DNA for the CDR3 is TGCAGCTCCGGAAGCGGGAGTGTCGAGACCCAGTACTTC.

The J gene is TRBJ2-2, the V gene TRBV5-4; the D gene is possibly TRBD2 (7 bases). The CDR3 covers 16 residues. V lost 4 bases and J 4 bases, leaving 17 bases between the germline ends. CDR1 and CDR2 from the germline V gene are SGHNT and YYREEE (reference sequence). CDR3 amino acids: CASSRGGARVTGELFF. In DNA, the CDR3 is TGTGCCAGCAGCCGAGGGGGGGCGAGGGTCACCGGGGAGCTGTTTTTT.

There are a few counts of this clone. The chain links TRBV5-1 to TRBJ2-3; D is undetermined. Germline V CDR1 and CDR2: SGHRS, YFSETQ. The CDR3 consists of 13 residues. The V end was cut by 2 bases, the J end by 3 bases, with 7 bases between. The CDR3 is CASSLVGTDTQYF. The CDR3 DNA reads TGCGCCAGCAGCTTAGTCGGGACAGATACGCAGTATTTT.

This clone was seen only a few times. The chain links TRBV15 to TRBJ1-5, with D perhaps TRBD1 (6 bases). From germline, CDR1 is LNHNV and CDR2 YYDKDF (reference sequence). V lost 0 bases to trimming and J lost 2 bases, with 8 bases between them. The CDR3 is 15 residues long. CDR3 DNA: TGTGCCACCAGCAGAGAGGCAGGGGGCAATCAGCCCCAGCATTTT. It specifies CATSREAGGNQPQHF.

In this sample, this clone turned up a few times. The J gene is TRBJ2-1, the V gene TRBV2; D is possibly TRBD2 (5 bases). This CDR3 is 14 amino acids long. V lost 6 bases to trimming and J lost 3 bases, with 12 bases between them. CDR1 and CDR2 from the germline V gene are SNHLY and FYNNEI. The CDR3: CASRGAALYNEQFF. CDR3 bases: TGTGCCAGCAGGGGAGCGGCCCTCTACAATGAGCAGTTCTTC.

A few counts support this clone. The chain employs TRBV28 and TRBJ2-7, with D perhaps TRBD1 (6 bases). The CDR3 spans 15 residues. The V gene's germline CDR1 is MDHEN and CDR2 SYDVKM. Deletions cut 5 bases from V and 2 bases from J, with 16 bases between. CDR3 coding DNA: TGTGCCAGCAGTGCCCGGACAGCAAGACCCTACGAGCAGTACTTC. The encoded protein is CASSARTARPYEQYF.

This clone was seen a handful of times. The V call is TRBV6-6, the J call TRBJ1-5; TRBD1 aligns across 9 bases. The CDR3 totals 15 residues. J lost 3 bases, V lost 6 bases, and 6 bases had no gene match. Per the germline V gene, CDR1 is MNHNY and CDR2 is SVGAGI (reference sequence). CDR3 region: CASSWDRATNQPQHF. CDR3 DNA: TGTGCCAGCAGCTGGGACAGGGCCACCAATCAGCCCCAGCATTTT.

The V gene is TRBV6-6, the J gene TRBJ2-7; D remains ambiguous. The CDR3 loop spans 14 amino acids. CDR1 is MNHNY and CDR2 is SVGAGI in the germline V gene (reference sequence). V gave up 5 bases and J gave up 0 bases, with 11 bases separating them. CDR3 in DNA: TGTGCCAGCAGTCCCCGGAGCAGCTCCTACGAGCAGTACGTC. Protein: CASSPRSSSYEQYV.